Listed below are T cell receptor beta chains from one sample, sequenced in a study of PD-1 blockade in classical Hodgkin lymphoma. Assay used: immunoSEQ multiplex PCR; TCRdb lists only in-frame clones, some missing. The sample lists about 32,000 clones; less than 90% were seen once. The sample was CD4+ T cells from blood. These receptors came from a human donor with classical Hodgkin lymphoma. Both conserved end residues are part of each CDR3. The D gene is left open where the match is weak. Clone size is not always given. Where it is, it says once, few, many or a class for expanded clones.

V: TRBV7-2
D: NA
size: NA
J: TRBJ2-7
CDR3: CASSLLGGTGAEQYF
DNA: TGTGCCAGCAGCTTATTGGGCGGGACGGGGGCCGAGCAGTACTTC

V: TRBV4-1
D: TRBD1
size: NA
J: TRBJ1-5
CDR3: CASSQDFWQGVNQPQHF
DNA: TGCGCCAGCAGCCAAGATTTCTGGCAGGGGGTCAATCAGCCCCAGCATTTT

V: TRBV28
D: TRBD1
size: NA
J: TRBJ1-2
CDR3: CASSFVRRDREYGYTF
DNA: TGTGCCAGCAGTTTCGTACGCCGGGACAGGGAGTATGGCTACACCTTC

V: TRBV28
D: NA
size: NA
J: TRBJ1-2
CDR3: CASNDLERGYGYTF
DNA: TGTGCCAGCAACGACCTTGAAAGGGGCTATGGCTACACCTTC

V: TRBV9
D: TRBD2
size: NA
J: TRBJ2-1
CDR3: CASTPRAGRDNEQFF
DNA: TGTGCCAGCACCCCCCGGGCCGGGAGGGACAATGAGCAGTTCTTC

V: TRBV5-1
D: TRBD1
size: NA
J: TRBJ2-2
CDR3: CASSVDRGTGELFF
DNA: TGCGCCAGCAGCGTTGACAGGGGGACCGGGGAGCTGTTTTTT

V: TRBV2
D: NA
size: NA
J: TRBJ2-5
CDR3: CASSGSSSGQETQYF
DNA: TGTGCCAGCAGTGGGTCCTCCTCGGGGCAAGAGACCCAGTACTTC

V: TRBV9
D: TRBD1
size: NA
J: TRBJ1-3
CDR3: CASSGTGSGNTIYF
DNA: TGTGCCAGCAGCGGGACAGGGTCTGGAAACACCATATATTTT

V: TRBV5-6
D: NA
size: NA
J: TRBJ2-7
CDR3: CASSLGAGTYEQYF
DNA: TGTGCCAGCAGCTTGGGGGCAGGGACGTACGAGCAGTACTTC

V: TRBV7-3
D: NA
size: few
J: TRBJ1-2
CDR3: CASSPGAGYTF
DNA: TGTGCCAGCAGCCCCGGGGCGGGCTACACCTTC

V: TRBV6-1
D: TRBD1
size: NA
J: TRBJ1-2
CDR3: CASSELGQGYGYTF
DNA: TGTGCCAGCAGTGAATTGGGACAGGGATATGGCTACACCTTC

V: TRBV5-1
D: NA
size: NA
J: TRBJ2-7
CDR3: CASSLESSYEQYF
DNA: TGCGCCAGCAGCTTGGAGAGCTCCTACGAGCAGTACTTC

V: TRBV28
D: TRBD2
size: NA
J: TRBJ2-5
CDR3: CASSWRASGSLETQYF
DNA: TGTGCCAGCAGTTGGAGGGCTAGCGGGAGTCTAGAGACCCAGTACTTC

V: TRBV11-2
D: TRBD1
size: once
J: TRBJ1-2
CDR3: CASSSGQDYGYTF
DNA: TGTGCCAGCAGCTCGGGACAGGATTATGGCTACACCTTC

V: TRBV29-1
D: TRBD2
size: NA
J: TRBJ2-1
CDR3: CSVSPRGLAGRLGASEQFF
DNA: TGCAGCGTCTCCCCCCGGGGACTAGCGGGTCGTCTCGGCGCCAGTGAGCAGTTCTTC

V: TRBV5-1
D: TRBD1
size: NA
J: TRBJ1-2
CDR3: CASSLTGGPYYGYTF
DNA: TGCGCCAGCAGCTTGACAGGGGGCCCATACTATGGCTACACCTTC

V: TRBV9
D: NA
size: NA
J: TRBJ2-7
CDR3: CASSVGDKYEQYF
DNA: TGTGCCAGCAGCGTAGGGGACAAGTACGAGCAGTACTTC

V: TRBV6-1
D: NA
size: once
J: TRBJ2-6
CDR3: CASSVTGAGANVLTF
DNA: TGTGCCAGCAGTGTTACAGGCGCCGGGGCCAACGTCCTGACTTTC

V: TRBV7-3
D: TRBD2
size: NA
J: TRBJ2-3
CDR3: CASSPPGTSGGRGDTQYF
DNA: TGTGCCAGCAGCCCCCCCGGGACTAGCGGAGGAAGGGGAGATACGCAGTATTTT

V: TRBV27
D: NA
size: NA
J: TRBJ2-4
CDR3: CASSGGGAKNIQYF
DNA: TGTGCCAGCAGTGGCGGAGGGGCCAAAAACATTCAGTACTTC

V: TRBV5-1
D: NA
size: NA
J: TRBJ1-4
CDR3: CASSPEFRGTEKLFF
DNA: TGCGCCAGCAGCCCGGAGTTCAGGGGAACTGAAAAACTGTTTTTT

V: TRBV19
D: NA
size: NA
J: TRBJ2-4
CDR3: CASSIGGRNIQYF
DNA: TGTGCCAGTAGTATAGGGGGCAGGAACATTCAGTACTTC

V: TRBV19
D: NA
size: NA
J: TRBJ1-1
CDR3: CASSFGRAGTEAFF
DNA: TGTGCCAGTAGTTTTGGGAGGGCTGGCACTGAAGCTTTCTTT

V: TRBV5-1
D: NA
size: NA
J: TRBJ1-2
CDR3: CASSPSPAGLVTNYGYTF
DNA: TGCGCCAGCAGCCCATCACCAGCAGGGTTGGTGACTAACTATGGCTACACCTTC

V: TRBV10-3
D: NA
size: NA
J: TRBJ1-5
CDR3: CAISDRIDQPQHF
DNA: TGTGCCATCAGTGATAGGATTGATCAGCCCCAGCATTTT

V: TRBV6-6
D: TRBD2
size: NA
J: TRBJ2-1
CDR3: CASSQAGGLSEQFF
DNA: TGTGCCAGCAGCCAAGCGGGAGGCCTTTCTGAGCAGTTCTTC

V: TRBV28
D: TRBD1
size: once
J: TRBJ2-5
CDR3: CATYRGRMETQYF
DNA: TGTGCCACCTACAGGGGGCGCATGGAGACCCAGTACTTC

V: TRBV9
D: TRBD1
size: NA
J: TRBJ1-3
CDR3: CASSVGTGSGRNTIYF
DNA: TGTGCCAGCAGCGTAGGGACAGGGTCTGGGAGAAACACCATATATTTT

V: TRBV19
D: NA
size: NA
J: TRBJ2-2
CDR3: CASSPRGWAGTGELFF
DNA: TGTGCCAGTAGTCCCCGCGGCTGGGCGGGGACCGGGGAGCTGTTTTTT

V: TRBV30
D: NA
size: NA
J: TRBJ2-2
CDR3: CAWIGGLYTGELFF
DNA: TGTGCCTGGATAGGAGGACTGTACACCGGGGAGCTGTTTTTT

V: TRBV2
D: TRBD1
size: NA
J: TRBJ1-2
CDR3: CASSEREGARDYTF
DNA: TGTGCCAGCAGTGAAAGGGAGGGGGCGCGGGACTACACCTTC

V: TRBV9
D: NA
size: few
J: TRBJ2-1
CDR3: CASSNQVHNEQFF
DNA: TGTGCCAGCAGCAACCAAGTACACAATGAGCAGTTCTTC

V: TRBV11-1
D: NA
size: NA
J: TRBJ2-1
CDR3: CASSLRFGKYNEQFF
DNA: TGTGCCAGCAGCTTAAGATTTGGGAAGTACAATGAGCAGTTCTTC

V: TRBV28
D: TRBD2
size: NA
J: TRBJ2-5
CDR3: CASRGTRSETQYF
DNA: TGTGCCAGCCGAGGGACTAGATCAGAGACCCAGTACTTC

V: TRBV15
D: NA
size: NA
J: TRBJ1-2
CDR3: CATSRDSQLNYGYTF
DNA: TGTGCCACCAGCAGAGATTCGCAGCTGAACTATGGCTACACCTTC

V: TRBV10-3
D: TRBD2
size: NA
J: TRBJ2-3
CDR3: CAISGGLQPSDTQYF
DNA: TGTGCCATCAGTGGGGGACTACAACCATCAGATACGCAGTATTTT

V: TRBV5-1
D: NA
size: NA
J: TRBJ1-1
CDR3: CASSLSIGRDTEAFF
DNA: TGCGCCAGCAGCTTGTCGATAGGGCGAGACACTGAAGCTTTCTTT

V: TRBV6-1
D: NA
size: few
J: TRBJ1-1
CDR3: CASQARTDMNTEAFF
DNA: TGTGCCTCACAGGCGCGGACGGACATGAACACTGAAGCTTTCTTT

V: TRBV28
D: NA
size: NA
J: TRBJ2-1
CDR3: CASWEAGNEQFF
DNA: TGTGCCAGCTGGGAGGCAGGCAATGAGCAGTTCTTC

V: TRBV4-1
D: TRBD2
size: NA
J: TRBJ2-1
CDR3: CASSQDRGTSGRALSFQFF
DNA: TGCGCCAGCAGCCAAGATCGTGGGACTAGCGGGAGGGCCCTCAGCTTCCAGTTCTTC

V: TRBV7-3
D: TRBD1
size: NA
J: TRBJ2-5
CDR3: CASSLNGQGKTQYF
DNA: TGTGCCAGCAGCTTAAACGGACAGGGGAAGACCCAGTACTTC

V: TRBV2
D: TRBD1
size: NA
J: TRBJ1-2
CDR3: CASSGQGGNYGYTF
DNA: TGTGCCAGCAGTGGACAGGGGGGGAACTATGGCTACACCTTC

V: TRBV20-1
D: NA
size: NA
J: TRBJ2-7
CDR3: CGSRFGGEQYF
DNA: TGCGGCAGTCGGTTCGGAGGGGAGCAGTACTTC

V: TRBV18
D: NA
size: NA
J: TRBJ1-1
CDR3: CASSPGPNTEAFF
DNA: TGTGCCAGCTCACCAGGACCGAACACTGAAGCTTTCTTT

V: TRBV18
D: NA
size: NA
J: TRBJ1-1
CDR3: CASSPPVGTEAFF
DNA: TGTGCCAGCTCACCACCAGTGGGCACTGAAGCTTTCTTT

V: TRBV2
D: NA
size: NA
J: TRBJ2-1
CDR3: CASTLDIPHEQFF
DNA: TGTGCCAGCACCCTAGACATTCCCCACGAGCAGTTCTTC

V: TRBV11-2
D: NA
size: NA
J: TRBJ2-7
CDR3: CASSLGARKLTYEQYF
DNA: TGTGCCAGCAGCCTTGGTGCCAGAAAACTCACCTACGAGCAGTACTTC

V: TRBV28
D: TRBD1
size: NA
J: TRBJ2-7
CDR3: CASMTTGTGYYEQYF
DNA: TGTGCCAGCATGACTACCGGGACAGGGTACTACGAGCAGTACTTC

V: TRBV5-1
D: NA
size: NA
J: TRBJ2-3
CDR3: CASSSWTGGEDTQYF
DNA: TGCGCCAGCAGCTCATGGACGGGCGGGGAGGATACGCAGTATTTT

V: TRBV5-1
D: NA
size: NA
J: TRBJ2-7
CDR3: CASSPRGDGPYEQYF
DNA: TGCGCCAGCAGCCCCAGGGGGGATGGCCCCTACGAGCAGTACTTC

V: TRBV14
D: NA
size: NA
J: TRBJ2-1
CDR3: CASSHIDRRTHNEQFF
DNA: TGTGCCAGCAGCCACATTGACAGGAGGACACACAATGAGCAGTTCTTC

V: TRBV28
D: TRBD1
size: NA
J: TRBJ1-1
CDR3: CASSEGTGERVFTEAFF
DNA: TGTGCCAGCAGTGAAGGGACAGGGGAAAGGGTCTTCACTGAAGCTTTCTTT

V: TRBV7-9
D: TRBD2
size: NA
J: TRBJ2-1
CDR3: CASSLRSGSHEQFF
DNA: TGTGCCAGCAGCTTAAGGAGCGGGAGTCACGAGCAGTTCTTC

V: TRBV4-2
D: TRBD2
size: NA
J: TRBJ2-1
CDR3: CASSQAASGSNEQFF
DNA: TGTGCCAGCAGCCAAGCGGCTAGCGGGAGCAATGAGCAGTTCTTC

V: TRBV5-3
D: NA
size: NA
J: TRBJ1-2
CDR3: CARSRLKGRNYGYTF
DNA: TGTGCCAGGTCGAGATTGAAGGGGCGAAACTATGGCTACACCTTC

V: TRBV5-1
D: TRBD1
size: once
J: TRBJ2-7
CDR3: CASSPGTEGNEQYF
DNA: TGCGCCAGCAGCCCCGGGACAGAGGGGAACGAGCAGTACTTC

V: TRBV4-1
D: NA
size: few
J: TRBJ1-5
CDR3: CASSQVGQSNQPQHF
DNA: TGCGCCAGCAGCCAAGTCGGACAGAGCAATCAGCCCCAGCATTTT

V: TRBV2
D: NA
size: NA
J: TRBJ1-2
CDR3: CASRTGQGYTF
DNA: TGTGCCAGCAGGACAGGCCAAGGCTACACCTTC

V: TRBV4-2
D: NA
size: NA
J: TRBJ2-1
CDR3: CASSQDAQRTSSYNEQFF
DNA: TGTGCCAGCAGCCAGGACGCCCAACGTACCAGCTCCTACAATGAGCAGTTCTTC

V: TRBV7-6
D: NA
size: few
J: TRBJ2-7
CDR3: CASSLEGGTIYEQYF
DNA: TGTGCCAGCAGCTTAGAAGGGGGGACAATCTACGAGCAGTACTTC